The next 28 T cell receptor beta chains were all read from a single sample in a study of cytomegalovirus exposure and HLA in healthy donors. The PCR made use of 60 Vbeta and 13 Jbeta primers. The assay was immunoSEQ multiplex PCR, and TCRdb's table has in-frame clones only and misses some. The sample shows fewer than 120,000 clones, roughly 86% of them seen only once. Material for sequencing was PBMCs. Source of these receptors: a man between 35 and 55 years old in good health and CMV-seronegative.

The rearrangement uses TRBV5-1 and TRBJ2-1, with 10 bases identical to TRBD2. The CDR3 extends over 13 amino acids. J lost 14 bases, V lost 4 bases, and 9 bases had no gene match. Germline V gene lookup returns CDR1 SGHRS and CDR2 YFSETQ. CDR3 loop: CASSPLQRGGEFF. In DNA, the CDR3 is TGCGCCAGCAGCCCCCTCCAGCGGGGGGGGGAGTTCTTC.

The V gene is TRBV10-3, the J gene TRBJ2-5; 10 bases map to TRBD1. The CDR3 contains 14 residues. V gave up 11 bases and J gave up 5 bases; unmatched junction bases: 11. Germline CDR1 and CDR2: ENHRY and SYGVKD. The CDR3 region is CASAVTGQGETQYF. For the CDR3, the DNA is TGTGCCTCTGCTGTTACGGGACAGGGGGAGACCCAGTACTTC.

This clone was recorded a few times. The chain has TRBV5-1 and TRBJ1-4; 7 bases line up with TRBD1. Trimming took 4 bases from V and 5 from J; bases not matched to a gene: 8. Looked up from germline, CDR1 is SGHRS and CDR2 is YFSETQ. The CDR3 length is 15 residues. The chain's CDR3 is CASSLTDRSNEKLFF. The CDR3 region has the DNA TGCGCCAGCAGCCTCACGGACAGGTCAAATGAAAAACTGTTTTTT. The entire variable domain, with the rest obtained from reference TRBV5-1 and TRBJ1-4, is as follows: KAGVTQTPRYLIKTRGQQVTLSCSPISGHRSVSWYQQTPGQGLQFLFEYFSETQRNKGNFPGRFSGRQFSNSRSEMNVSTLELGDSALYLCASSLTDRSNEKLFFGSGTQLSVL.

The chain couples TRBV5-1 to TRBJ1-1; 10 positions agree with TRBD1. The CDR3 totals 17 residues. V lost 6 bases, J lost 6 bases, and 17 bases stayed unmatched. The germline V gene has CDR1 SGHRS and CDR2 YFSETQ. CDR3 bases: TGCGCCAGCAAAGGGACAGGGGCGTCTGTAAATGTCGCTGAAGCTTTCTTT. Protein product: CASKGTGASVNVAEAFF.

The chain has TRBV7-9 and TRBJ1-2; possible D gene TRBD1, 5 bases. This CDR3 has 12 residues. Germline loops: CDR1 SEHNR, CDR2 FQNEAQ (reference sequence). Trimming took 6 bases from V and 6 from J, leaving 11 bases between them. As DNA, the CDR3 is TGTGCCAGCAGGGTCGACAGCCATGGCTACACCTTC. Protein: CASRVDSHGYTF.

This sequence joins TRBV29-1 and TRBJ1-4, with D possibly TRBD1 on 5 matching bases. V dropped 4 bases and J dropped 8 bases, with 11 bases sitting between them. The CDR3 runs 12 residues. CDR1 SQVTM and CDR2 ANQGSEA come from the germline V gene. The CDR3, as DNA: TGCAGCGTTGCGTGGGGGGACGAAAAACTGTTTTTT. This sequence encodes CSVAWGDEKLFF.

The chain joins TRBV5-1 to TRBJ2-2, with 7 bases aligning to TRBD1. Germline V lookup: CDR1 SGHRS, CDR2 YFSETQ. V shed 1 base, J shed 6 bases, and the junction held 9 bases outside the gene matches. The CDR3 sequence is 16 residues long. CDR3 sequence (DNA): TGCGCCAGCAGCTTGCGACAGGGTGTGATGGCCGGGGAGCTGTTTTTT. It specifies CASSLRQGVMAGELFF.

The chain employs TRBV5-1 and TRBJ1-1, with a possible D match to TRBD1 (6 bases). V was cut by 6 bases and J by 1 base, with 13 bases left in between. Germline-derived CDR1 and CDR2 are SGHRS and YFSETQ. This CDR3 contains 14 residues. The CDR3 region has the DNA TGCGCCAGCAAGGCAGGGACAAGGAACACTGAAGCTTTCTTT. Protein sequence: CASKAGTRNTEAFF.

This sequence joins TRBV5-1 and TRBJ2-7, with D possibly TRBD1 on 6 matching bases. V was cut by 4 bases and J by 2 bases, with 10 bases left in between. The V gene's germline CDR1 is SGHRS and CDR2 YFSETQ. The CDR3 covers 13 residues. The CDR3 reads CASSQGQTYEQYF. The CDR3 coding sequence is TGCGCCAGCAGCCAAGGACAGACCTACGAGCAGTACTTC.

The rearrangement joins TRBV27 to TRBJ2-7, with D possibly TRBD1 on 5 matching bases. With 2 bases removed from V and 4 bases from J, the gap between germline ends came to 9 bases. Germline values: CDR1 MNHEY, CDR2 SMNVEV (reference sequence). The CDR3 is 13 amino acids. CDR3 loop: CASSLGRAYEQYF. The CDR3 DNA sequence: TGTGCCAGCAGTTTAGGCAGGGCGTACGAGCAGTACTTC.

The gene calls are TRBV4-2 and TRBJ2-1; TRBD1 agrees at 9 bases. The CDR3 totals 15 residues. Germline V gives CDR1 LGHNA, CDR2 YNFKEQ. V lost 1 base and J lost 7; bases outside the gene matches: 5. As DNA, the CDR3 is TGTGCCAGCAGCCAAGTACAGGGGGCCGTAAATGAGCAGTTCTTC. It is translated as CASSQVQGAVNEQFF.

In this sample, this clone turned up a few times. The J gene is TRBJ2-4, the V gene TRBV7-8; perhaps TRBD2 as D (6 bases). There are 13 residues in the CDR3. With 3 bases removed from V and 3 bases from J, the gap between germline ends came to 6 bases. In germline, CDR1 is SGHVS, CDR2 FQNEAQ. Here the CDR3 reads CASSFGGKNIQYF. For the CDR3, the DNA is TGTGCCAGCAGCTTCGGGGGCAAAAACATTCAGTACTTC.

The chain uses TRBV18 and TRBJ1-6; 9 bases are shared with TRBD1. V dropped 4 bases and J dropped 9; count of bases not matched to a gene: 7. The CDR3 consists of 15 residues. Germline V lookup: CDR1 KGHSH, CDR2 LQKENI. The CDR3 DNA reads TGTGCCAGCTCACTACGGGGACAGGGTGTTTCACCCCTCCACTTT. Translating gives CASSLRGQGVSPLHF.

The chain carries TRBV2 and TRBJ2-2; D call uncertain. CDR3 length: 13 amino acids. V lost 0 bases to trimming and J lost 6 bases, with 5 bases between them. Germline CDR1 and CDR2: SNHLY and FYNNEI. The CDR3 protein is CASSEAQAGELFF. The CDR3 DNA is TGTGCCAGCAGTGAAGCCCAGGCCGGGGAGCTGTTTTTT.

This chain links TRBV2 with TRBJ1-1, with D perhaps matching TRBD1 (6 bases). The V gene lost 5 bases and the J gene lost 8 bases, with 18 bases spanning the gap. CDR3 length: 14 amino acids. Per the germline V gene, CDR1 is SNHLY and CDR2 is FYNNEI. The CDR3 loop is CASSSRLTGTEAFF. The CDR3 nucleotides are TGTGCCAGCAGTTCCCGCCTAACCGGGACAGAAGCTTTCTTT.

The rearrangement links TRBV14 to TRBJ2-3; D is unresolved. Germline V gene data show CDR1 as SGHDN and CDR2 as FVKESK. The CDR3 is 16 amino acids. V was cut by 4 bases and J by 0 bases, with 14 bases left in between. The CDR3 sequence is CASSLPSGGSTDTQYF. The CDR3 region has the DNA TGTGCCAGCAGCCTCCCCTCTGGCGGTAGCACAGATACGCAGTATTTT.

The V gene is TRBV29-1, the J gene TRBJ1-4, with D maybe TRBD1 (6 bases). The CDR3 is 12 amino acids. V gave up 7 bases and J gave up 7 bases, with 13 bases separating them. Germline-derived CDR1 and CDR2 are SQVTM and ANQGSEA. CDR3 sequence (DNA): TGCAGCGCCGGGTCCAGGGGTGAAAAACTGTTTTTT. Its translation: CSAGSRGEKLFF. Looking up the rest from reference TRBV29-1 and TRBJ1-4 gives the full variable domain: SAVISQKPSRDICQRGTSLTIQCQVDSQVTMMFWYRQQPGQSLTLIATANQGSEATYESGFVIDKFPISRPNLTFSTLTVSNMSPEDSSIYLCSAGSRGEKLFFGSGTQLSVL.

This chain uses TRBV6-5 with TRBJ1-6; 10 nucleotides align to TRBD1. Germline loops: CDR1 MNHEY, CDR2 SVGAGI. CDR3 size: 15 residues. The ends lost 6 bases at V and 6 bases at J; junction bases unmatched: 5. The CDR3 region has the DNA TGTGCCAGCAGAACCGGGACAGGGGCTAATTCACCCCTCCACTTT. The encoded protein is CASRTGTGANSPLHF.

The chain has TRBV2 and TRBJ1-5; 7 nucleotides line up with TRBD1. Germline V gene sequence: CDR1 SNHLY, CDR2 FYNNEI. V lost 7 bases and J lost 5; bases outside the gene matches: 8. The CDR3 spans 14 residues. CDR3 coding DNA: TGTGCCAGCACCTTGGGACAGTCCGATCAGCCCCAGCATTTT. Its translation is CASTLGQSDQPQHF.

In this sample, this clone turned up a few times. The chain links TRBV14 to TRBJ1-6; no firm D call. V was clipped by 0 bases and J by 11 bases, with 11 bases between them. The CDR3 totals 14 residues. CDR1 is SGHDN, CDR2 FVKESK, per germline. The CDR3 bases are TGTGCCAGCAGCCAAGAGATCCCCGGGGCACCCCTCCACTTT. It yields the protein CASSQEIPGAPLHF.

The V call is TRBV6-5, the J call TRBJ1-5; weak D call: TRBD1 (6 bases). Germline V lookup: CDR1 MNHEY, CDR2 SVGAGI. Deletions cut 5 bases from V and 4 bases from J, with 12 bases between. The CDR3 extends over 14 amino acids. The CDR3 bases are TGTGCCAGCAGTGGGGGGGGCCTGAATCAGCCCCAGCATTTT. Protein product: CASSGGGLNQPQHF.

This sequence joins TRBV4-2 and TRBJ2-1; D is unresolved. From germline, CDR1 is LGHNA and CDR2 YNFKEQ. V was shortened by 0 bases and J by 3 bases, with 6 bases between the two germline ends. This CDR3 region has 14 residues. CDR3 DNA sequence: TGTGCCAGCAGCCAAGACGAGGTCTACAATGAGCAGTTCTTC. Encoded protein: CASSQDEVYNEQFF.

This CDR3 reads CASSLSGGGETQYF. The CDR3 DNA sequence: TGTGCCAGCAGCTTGAGCGGGGGGGGTGAGACCCAGTACTTC. The chain carries TRBV4-2 and TRBJ2-5; 10 nucleotides match TRBD2. Germline trimming cut 5 bases from V and 5 bases from J; bases unmatched to any gene: 5. This CDR3 is built from 14 residues. CDR1 LGHNA and CDR2 YNFKEQ come from the germline V gene.

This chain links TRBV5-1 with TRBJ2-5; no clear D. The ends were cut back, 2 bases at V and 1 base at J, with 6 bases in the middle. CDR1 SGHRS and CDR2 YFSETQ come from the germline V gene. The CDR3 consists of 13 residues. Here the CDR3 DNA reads TGCGCCAGCAGCTTTTCCGTCCAAGAGACCCAGTACTTC. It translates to CASSFSVQETQYF.

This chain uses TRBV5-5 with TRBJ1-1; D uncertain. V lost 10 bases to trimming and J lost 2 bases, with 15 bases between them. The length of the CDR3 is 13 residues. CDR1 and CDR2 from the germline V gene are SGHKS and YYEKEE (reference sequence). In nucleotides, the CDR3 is TGTGCCGGGAGCACCGTTAGTAACACTGAAGCTTTCTTT. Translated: CAGSTVSNTEAFF.

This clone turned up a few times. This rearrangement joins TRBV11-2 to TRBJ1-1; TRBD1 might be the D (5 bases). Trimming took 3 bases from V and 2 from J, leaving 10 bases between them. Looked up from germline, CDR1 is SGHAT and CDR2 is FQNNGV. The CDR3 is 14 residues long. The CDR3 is CASSLGGVNTEAFF. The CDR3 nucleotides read TGTGCCAGCAGCTTGGGGGGGGTAAACACTGAAGCTTTCTTT.

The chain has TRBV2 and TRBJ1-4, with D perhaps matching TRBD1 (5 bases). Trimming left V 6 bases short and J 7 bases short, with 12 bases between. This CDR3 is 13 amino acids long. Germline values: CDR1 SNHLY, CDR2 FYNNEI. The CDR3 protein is CASSLGLIEKLFF. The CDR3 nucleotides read TGTGCCAGCAGCCTGGGACTCATTGAAAAACTGTTTTTT.

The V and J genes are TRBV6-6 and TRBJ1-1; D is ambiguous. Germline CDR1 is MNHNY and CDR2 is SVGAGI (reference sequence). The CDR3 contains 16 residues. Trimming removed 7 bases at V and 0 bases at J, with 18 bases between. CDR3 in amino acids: CASTERGVSLNTEAFF. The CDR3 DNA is TGTGCCAGCACCGAAAGAGGTGTGAGCTTGAACACTGAAGCTTTCTTT.